The 13 T cell receptor beta chains listed next were all sequenced from one sample in a study of blood T cell repertoires in COVID-19. The method was immunoSEQ multiplex PCR; TCRdb's version includes in-frame clones alone and lacks a portion of them. This sample has tens of thousands of clones; around 90% occur once, and the top ten carry about 3%. Sequenced input: peripheral blood. The receptors were gathered from a woman between 50 and 59 years old with active or convalescent COVID-19.

The rearrangement links TRBV25-1 to TRBJ1-5, with 7 bases that match TRBD1. CDR3 size: 16 residues. V shed 5 bases, J shed 1 base, and the junction held 8 bases outside the gene matches. The germline V gene encodes CDR1 MGHDK and CDR2 SYGVNS. The CDR3 bases are TGTGCCAGCAGTAAAGGGGGCATAGGGAGCAATCAGCCCCAGCATTTT. Its translation is CASSKGGIGSNQPQHF. The complete variable domain, with remaining parts taken from reference TRBV25-1 and TRBJ1-5, reads EADIYQTPRYLVIGTGKKITLECSQTMGHDKMYWYQQDPGMELHLIHYSYGVNSTEKGDLSSESTVSRIRTEHFPLTLESARPSHTSQYLCASSKGGIGSNQPQHFGDGTRLSIL.

The chain employs TRBV19 and TRBJ2-6, with 9 bases that match TRBD1. Unmatched junction bases numbered 5, after V lost 3 bases and J lost 2 bases. This CDR3 comprises 17 residues. The germline CDR1 and CDR2 sequences are LNHDA and SQIVND (reference sequence). The CDR3, as DNA: TGTGCCAGTAGTATGGGACAGGGAGTCGCTGGGGCCAACGTCCTGACTTTC. Protein product: CASSMGQGVAGANVLTF.

This clone was found once. The genes are TRBV13 and TRBJ1-2, with 7 bases matching TRBD1. This CDR3 is built from 15 residues. V shed 5 bases and J 5 bases; nucleotides not matched to a gene: 11. Germline V CDR1 and CDR2: PRHDT, FYEKMQ (reference sequence). The CDR3 protein is CASSPTGQHLYGYTF. In DNA, the CDR3 is TGTGCCAGCAGCCCCACGGGACAGCACCTTTATGGCTACACCTTC.

The chain is built from TRBV7-9 and TRBJ2-5; D perhaps matches TRBD2 (5 bases). Germline values: CDR1 SEHNR, CDR2 FQNEAQ (reference sequence). V gave up 1 base and J gave up 5 bases, with 11 bases separating them. CDR3 size: 14 residues. CDR3 sequence (DNA): TGTGCCAGCAGCTTAGGGGGAGTTCAGGAGACCCAGTACTTC. This gives the protein CASSLGGVQETQYF.

The chain combines TRBV2 with TRBJ2-7, with D hard to call. The CDR3 extends over 14 amino acids. Trimming took 6 bases from V and 0 from J, leaving 12 bases between them. Germline assignment: CDR1 SNHLY and CDR2 FYNNEI. The CDR3 DNA reads as TGTGCCAGCAGATTGCTGCCGAGCTCCTACGAGCAGTACTTC. Protein product: CASRLLPSSYEQYF.

V is TRBV27 and J is TRBJ2-1; TRBD1 matches 12 bases. The CDR3 is 18 amino acids. The V gene's germline CDR1 is MNHEY and CDR2 SMNVEV (reference sequence). The ends lost 1 base at V and 7 bases at J; junction bases unmatched: 11. CDR3 coding DNA: TGTGCCAGCAGTTTATATTCCCAAGGGACAGGGGGCATGAATGAGCAGTTCTTC. It codes for CASSLYSQGTGGMNEQFF.

This clone occurred a few times. The chain is built from TRBV7-9 and TRBJ1-4, with TRBD1 as a possible D gene (5 bases). The CDR3 has 17 residues. V was clipped by 6 bases and J by 1 base, with 18 bases between them. Germline CDR1 and CDR2: SEHNR and FQNEAQ (reference sequence). In DNA, the CDR3 is TGTGCCAGCAGGGGATCGGGACTCCGCAGAACTAATGAAAAACTGTTTTTT. It encodes CASRGSGLRRTNEKLFF. Together with reference TRBV7-9 and TRBJ1-4, the CDR3 gives the full variable domain: DTGVSQNPRHKITKRGQNVTFRCDPISEHNRLYWYRQTLGQGPEFLTYFQNEAQLEKSRLLSDRFSAERPKGSFSTLEIQRTEQGDSAMYLCASRGSGLRRTNEKLFFGSGTQLSVL.

J is TRBJ2-5 and V is TRBV25-1; a weak D match, TRBD1 (6 bases). This CDR3 has 15 residues. The germline gives CDR1 MGHDK, CDR2 SYGVNS. V was pared by 2 bases and J by 2 bases, with 12 bases between. The CDR3 bases are TGTGCCAGCAGTGAACGGACAGCCACTCAAGAGACCCAGTACTTC. It codes for CASSERTATQETQYF. The variable domain in full, completed from reference TRBV25-1 and TRBJ2-5, reads EADIYQTPRYLVIGTGKKITLECSQTMGHDKMYWYQQDPGMELHLIHYSYGVNSTEKGDLSSESTVSRIRTEHFPLTLESARPSHTSQYLCASSERTATQETQYFGPGTRLLVL.

The chain uses TRBV14 and TRBJ2-7; D is unresolved. Trimming shortened V by 0 bases and J by 3 bases, and 12 bases separated the two germline ends. CDR1 and CDR2 (germline): SGHDN, FVKESK. This CDR3 contains 15 residues. This chain's CDR3 is CASSQDRLTSYEQYF. Written as DNA, the CDR3 is TGTGCCAGCAGCCAAGATAGACTGACGAGCTACGAGCAGTACTTC.

This clone was seen once. The gene calls are TRBV11-2 and TRBJ1-1; D may be TRBD1 (6 bases). V lost 6 bases and J lost 0, with 8 bases in between. Germline V gene data show CDR1 as SGHAT and CDR2 as FQNNGV. There are 13 residues in the CDR3. CDR3 in amino acids: CASRRTVNTEAFF. Written as DNA, the CDR3 is TGTGCCAGCAGACGGACAGTGAACACTGAAGCTTTCTTT.

CDR3 DNA: TGCAGCGCCCCCGGGGGCACCGGGGAGCTGTTTTTT. Protein product: CSAPGGTGELFF. The rearrangement uses TRBV29-1 and TRBJ2-2; D perhaps matches TRBD2 (6 bases). CDR1 is SQVTM, CDR2 ANQGSEA, per germline. With 7 bases removed from V and 4 bases from J, the gap between germline ends came to 10 bases. The length of the CDR3 is 12 residues.

A remark on this clone: The junction shows a germline mismatch at one end, possibly a read error. The chain uses TRBV2 and TRBJ2-3, with D perhaps TRBD2 (6 bases). Germline V CDR1 and CDR2: SNHLY, FYNNEI. The CDR3 runs to 15 residues. The CDR3 coding sequence is TGTGCCAGCAGCGAAGCGGGCCTTGGGACAGATACGCAGTATTTT. Translation gives CASSEAGLGTDTQYF.

The chain links TRBV19 to TRBJ1-3; no clear D gene. CDR1 and CDR2 (germline): LNHDA, SQIVND (reference sequence). V dropped 2 bases and J dropped 4 bases, with 12 bases sitting between them. The length of the CDR3 is 15 residues. CDR3 coding DNA: TGTGCCAGTAGTATAAAGCGGCCGCTCGGAAACACCATATATTTT. Amino acid sequence: CASSIKRPLGNTIYF.